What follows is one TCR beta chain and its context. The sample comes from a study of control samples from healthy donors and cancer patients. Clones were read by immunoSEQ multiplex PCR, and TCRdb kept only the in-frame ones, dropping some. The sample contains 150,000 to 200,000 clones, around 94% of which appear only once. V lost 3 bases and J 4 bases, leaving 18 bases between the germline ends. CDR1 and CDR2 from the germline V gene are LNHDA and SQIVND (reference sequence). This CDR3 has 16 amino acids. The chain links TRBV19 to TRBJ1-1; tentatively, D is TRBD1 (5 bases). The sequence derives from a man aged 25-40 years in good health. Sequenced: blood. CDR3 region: CASSMRVDGGATEAFF. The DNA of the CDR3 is TGTGCCAGTAGTATGAGGGTGGATGGGGGAGCCACTGAAGCTTTCTTT.